This T cell receptor beta chain derives from a study of shared clonotypes between healthy human individuals (dated by TCRdb to 2018 to 2020). Context from the whole study: A couple of women and a few men aged 18 to 49 years were included in the cohort. For each donor, CD4 naive and CD4 memory were each run on three plates, CD8 naive on two plates, and CD8 memory on one plate. To estimate repertoire size and how much clonotype sharing occurs between individuals, the study deeply sequenced the blood TCR repertoires of 4 to 6 healthy adults. Libraries were prepared and TCR repertoires were sequenced by different laboratories using diverse techniques, in order to increase sequencing depth and limit assay-specific biases. Between about 0.94 and 8.9 billion PBMCs per donor were obtained by leukapheresis. Paper-wide results and their limitations: Only blood was sampled, and tissue TCR repertoires likely differ from those in blood. Pairwise subsampling led to the expectation that sequencing depth would affect the degree of clonotype sharing among donors. Higher generation probabilities were observed for clonotypes shared by all four sorted-subset donors than for non-shared clonotypes. Sharing across four donors was observed for approximately 5% of naive CD4, over 3% of naive CD8, 2% to 2.5% of memory CD4, and approximately 0.41% of memory CD8 clonotypes. The small number of donors limited the genetic and exposure-history diversity represented. Naive subsets generally had larger estimated clonotype richness than memory subsets. Even with the large sequencing depth, rarefaction of the sorted-subset datasets indicated that sequencing was incomplete.

A word on this clone: Its antigen remains unidentified. Base qualities are missing; no much larger clone stands one base away.

Using the deep immunoSEQ assay, multiplex PCR amplified TCR CDR3 regions from genomic DNA. For each cell subset, the extracted genomic DNA was distributed evenly across all wells of several immunoSEQ 96-well plates, and each plate served as one replicate. For sorted subsets, around 200 ng genomic DNA, equal to tens of thousands of T cell genomes, was loaded into each replicate PCR. Purified libraries were quantified with a Qubit 3.0 fluorometer, sized on a Bioanalyzer 2100, and re-quantified with the KAPA Library Quantification kit. Every immunoSEQ 96-well plate was sequenced on a separate single-read 150-cycle Illumina NextSeq 550 flow cell. The authors' analysis ran thus. Because the immunoSEQ output included only junctional sequences and no quality scores, the filtering could not be the same as the filtering used for full-length reads. To assign V/J genes and CDR3, sequences were annotated using PyIR, a Python wrapper for IgBLAST v1.9, with IMGT germline references. Reads with weak V/J assignments (E-value above 1e-6), missing CDR3, stop codons, out-of-frame junctions, or ambiguous translated residues were removed. V3J clonotypes were defined by identical inferred V gene, J gene, and CDR3 amino acid sequence. To compute the percentage overlap between repertoires, the number of shared unique clonotypes was divided by the size of the smaller repertoire. Repertoire richness was assessed with RTK rarefaction, the Chao1 estimator, and Recon v2.1 estimates of unobserved clonotypes. Generation probabilities were computed with OLGA for all TCRbeta clonotypes obtained by the gDNA method from several donors. The table comes from immuneACCESS by way of TCRdb, which keeps in-frame sequences with V and J called. Part of the clones is missing from these tables; in studies checked, under half for an unresolved V gene and the rest for unknown reasons. The D gene and trimming were derived from the DNA, and the V and J assignments and clone size from that table. The sample table lists approximately 1,500,000 clones, approximately 98% of them with a count of one. Less than 0.55% of the sample belongs to the ten largest clones.

Sequences GTSNPN (CDR1) and SVGIG (CDR2) are obtained from the germline V gene (reference sequence). V is reduced by 8 bases and J by 0 bases, leaving a spacing of 12 bases between them. The cysteine opens and the phenylalanine closes a CDR3 of 13 amino acids. Only the CDR3 DNA stays, 39 bases, in frame from base 1. The donors were healthy, HIV-negative adults who had no recently reported acute infections or vaccinations. Every donor was a Caucasian adult living in Nashville, Tennessee, USA. CD4+ T cells were enriched by magnetic negative selection; naive cells were then positively selected on CD45RA, and the negative fraction formed the memory subset. Blood was collected by leukapheresis, and PBMCs were isolated by Ficoll-Histopaque density gradient centrifugation and then cryopreserved in liquid nitrogen vapor phase. Analytical flow cytometry was used to check the purity and quantity of each magnetically sorted T cell population. From each sorted fraction, genomic DNA was isolated and quantified by UV absorbance on a Nanodrop 2000c.

This receptor chain uses TRBV30 and TRBJ2-3; TRBD2 is possibly the D segment (5 matching bases). Sequencing was carried out using naive CD4+ T cells sorted from blood. The sample's cell subset or site label, decoded: CD45RA+ positively selected. This TCR derives from a man aged 25 to 40 in good health. The encoded CDR3 is CAHSGGSTDTQYF. The nucleotide sequence reads as follows: TGTGCCCACTCTGGCGGGAGCACAGATACGCAGTATTTT.